One and the same sample provided the 23 T cell receptor beta chains below, sequenced in a study of identical twins. Each CDR3 protein gets one entry after TCRdb re-called the 5' RACE reads with MiXCR. The sample holds a few hundred thousand distinct CDR3 sequences, 9.5% to 10% seen once. The same data also contributed to another study, on yellow fever vaccine responses in identical twins.

Sequenced input: PBMCs. All receptors come from a woman aged 18 to 35 in good health.

This clonotype was seen only a few times. The V gene is TRBV7-9, the J gene TRBJ2-7; 10 nucleotides line up with TRBD2. The CDR3 extends over 15 amino acids. V gave up 5 bases and J gave up 4 bases; unmatched junction bases: 8. Germline assignment: CDR1 SEHNR and CDR2 FQNEAQ (reference sequence). The CDR3 loop is CASSGDGTSVYEQYF. CDR3 nucleotides: TGTGCCAGCAGCGGCGACGGGACTAGCGTTTACGAGCAGTACTTC.

The chain uses TRBV13 and TRBJ2-3; D call uncertain. Germline CDR1 PRHDT, CDR2 FYEKMQ (reference sequence). This CDR3 comprises 13 residues. The V gene lost 5 bases and the J gene lost 0 bases, with 6 bases spanning the gap. Here the CDR3 DNA reads TGTGCCAGCAGCCATGAAAGCACAGATACGCAGTATTTT. This sequence encodes CASSHESTDTQYF.

This clonotype has just a few counts. The gene calls are TRBV16 and TRBJ2-1; D unresolved. The V gene's germline CDR1 is KGHSY and CDR2 FQNENV. The CDR3 loop spans 11 amino acids. V shed 1 base and J shed 10 bases, with 5 bases lying between them. DNA for the CDR3: TGTGCCAGCAGCCAATATCACGAGCAGTTCTTC. Its protein is CASSQYHEQFF.

In this sample, this clonotype turned up a few times. The genes are TRBV6-2 or TRBV6-3 and TRBJ2-1, with 9 bases fitting TRBD2. Germline CDR1 and CDR2: MNHEY and SVGEGT. V was pared by 6 bases and J by 0 bases, with 6 bases of the junction left unmatched. This CDR3 spans 16 amino acids. The CDR3 region has the DNA TGTGCCAGCAGGCGACTAGCGGATAGCTCCTACAATGAGCAGTTCTTC. Its translation: CASRRLADSSYNEQFF.

This clonotype has ten or more counts. The rearrangement joins TRBV12-3 or TRBV12-4 to TRBJ1-4; 8 bases are shared with TRBD1. V gave up 0 bases and J gave up 7 bases; unmatched junction bases: 1. This CDR3 is 14 amino acids long. CDR3 bases: TGTGCCAGCAGTTTAGCGACAGGGGTTGAAAAACTGTTTTTT. Amino acids: CASSLATGVEKLFF.

The chain links TRBV2 to TRBJ2-1; D call uncertain. Germline-derived CDR1 and CDR2 are SNHLY and FYNNEI. Deletions cut 2 bases from V and 0 bases from J, with 8 bases between. This CDR3 region has 15 residues. Here the CDR3 DNA reads TGTGCCAGCAGTGAATACCTAGTCTCCTACAATGAGCAGTTCTTC. This sequence encodes CASSEYLVSYNEQFF.

J is TRBJ2-2 and V is TRBV11-2; 14 bases map to TRBD2. CDR1 and CDR2 (germline): SGHAT, FQNNGV. The trim removed 5 bases at V and 0 bases at J, leaving 8 bases unmatched. CDR3 length: 19 amino acids. In nucleotides, the CDR3 is TGTGCCAGCAGCATAAAGGGACTAGCGGGAGCTGCGAACACCGGGGAGCTGTTTTTT. Protein: CASSIKGLAGAANTGELFF.

This clonotype was counted a few times. This chain uses TRBV20-1 with TRBJ2-7, with 8 positions matching TRBD2. The J segment lost 4 bases and the V segment lost 2 bases, leaving 7 bases of the junction unmatched. Germline V gene data show CDR1 as DFQATT and CDR2 as SNEGSKA (reference sequence). This CDR3 is 14 amino acids long. The CDR3 DNA is TGCAGTGCTAGACCCATAACTAGCGGTTACGAGCAGTACTTC. Its protein is CSARPITSGYEQYF.

This clonotype was recorded many times. The genes are TRBV12-5 and TRBJ2-5; TRBD1 might be the D (5 bases). There are 15 residues in the CDR3. CDR1 and CDR2 from the germline V gene are LGHNT and FRNRAP. With 0 bases removed from V and 3 bases from J, the gap between germline ends came to 11 bases. Here the CDR3 reads CASGLVQKGEETQYF. The CDR3 DNA is TGTGCTAGTGGTTTGGTACAGAAAGGGGAAGAGACCCAGTACTTC.

V and J are TRBV4-3 and TRBJ2-7, with 7 nucleotides matching TRBD1. The trim removed 4 bases at V and 0 bases at J, leaving 6 bases unmatched. The CDR3 runs 15 residues. Per the germline V gene, CDR1 is LGHNA and CDR2 is YSLEER. In DNA, the CDR3 is TGCGCCAGCAGCCTTATGAGGGGGCTCTCCTACGAGCAGTACTTC. It encodes CASSLMRGLSYEQYF.

In regard to this clonotype: Its ends do not fully match the called genes, so a read error is possible. The V call is TRBV5-4, the J call TRBJ2-5; D call uncertain. This CDR3 has 13 residues. Germline V gene data show CDR1 as SGHNT and CDR2 as YYREEE (reference sequence). The CDR3 coding sequence is TGCGCCAGCAGCCGAGTTGACCGAGAGACCCAGTACTTC. This encodes CASSRVDRETQYF.

The sample holds many counts of this clonotype. This chain uses TRBV28 with TRBJ2-2; 7 bases agree with TRBD1. This CDR3 has 13 amino acids. Germline CDR1 and CDR2: MDHEN and SYDVKM. The V gene end was trimmed by 3 bases and the J gene end by 6 bases; junction bases not matched to a gene: 1. CDR3 amino acids: CASSFQGAGELFF. The CDR3 region has the DNA TGTGCCAGCAGTTTCCAGGGGGCCGGGGAGCTGTTTTTT.

This clonotype was observed a handful of times. The V and J genes are TRBV11-1 and TRBJ2-1; D is perhaps TRBD1 (6 bases). V was pared by 4 bases and J by 8 bases, with 18 bases between. Germline loops: CDR1 SGHAT, CDR2 FQDESV (reference sequence). This CDR3 comprises 15 residues. Written as DNA, the CDR3 is TGTGCCAGCAGCTCACTCCAGGGGACATGGGATGAGCAGTTCTTC. Translated, it gives CASSSLQGTWDEQFF.

This clonotype was observed many times. The chain uses TRBV3-1 and TRBJ2-1, with D possibly matching TRBD2 (6 bases). The CDR3 has 14 amino acids. Trimming took 4 bases from V and 8 from J, leaving 15 bases between them. Per germline, CDR1 LGHDT and CDR2 YNNKEL (reference sequence). The CDR3 DNA is TGTGCCAGCAGCCTCTTAAGCGGGTTTCATGAGCAGTTCTTC. Protein: CASSLLSGFHEQFF.

This clonotype showed up just a few times. The CDR3 region is CASSSRRGDPAKNIQYF. DNA of the CDR3: TGCGCCAGCAGTTCCCGGCGGGGGGATCCGGCCAAAAACATTCAGTACTTC. V gene TRBV5-1 combines with J gene TRBJ2-4; 8 bases are shared with TRBD2. The CDR3 contains 17 residues. Germline trimming cut 5 bases from V and 1 base from J; bases unmatched to any gene: 11. Germline lookup yields CDR1 SGHRS and CDR2 YFSETQ.

This clonotype appeared a few times. The rearrangement links TRBV29-1 to TRBJ1-2, with D hard to call. This CDR3 has 12 amino acids. The germline CDR1 and CDR2 sequences are SQVTM and ANQGSEA. CDR3 nucleotide sequence: TGCACCACGTCAGAGGACCGTTATGGCTACACCTTC. Residues: CTTSEDRYGYTF.

This clonotype showed up just a few times. V is TRBV12-3 or TRBV12-4 and J is TRBJ2-5; D gene unclear. V lost 6 bases and J 7 bases, leaving 15 bases between the germline ends. The CDR3 totals 13 residues. The CDR3 nucleotides are TGTGCCAGCAGCCCTAGGACCGTCGGGACCCAGTACTTC. Its protein product is CASSPRTVGTQYF.

The chain carries TRBV20-1 and TRBJ2-7, with 10 nucleotides matching TRBD2. The CDR3 runs to 18 residues. The germline CDR1 and CDR2 sequences are DFQATT and SNEGSKA (reference sequence). Losses at the gene ends were 5 bases for V and 5 bases for J; bases not matched to a gene: 21. The chain's CDR3 is CSAGWSGRAFGSRHEQYF. CDR3 nucleotides: TGCAGTGCTGGATGGAGCGGGAGGGCCTTTGGTTCTCGTCACGAGCAGTACTTC.

This chain connects TRBV30 to TRBJ1-4; D ambiguous. This CDR3 spans 15 amino acids. V dropped 0 bases and J dropped 8 bases, with 16 bases sitting between them. CDR1 and CDR2 (germline): GTSNPN, SVGIG (reference sequence). The CDR3 sequence is CAWSVRAAGNEKLFF. Here the CDR3 DNA reads TGTGCCTGGAGTGTACGGGCAGCCGGTAACGAAAAACTGTTTTTT.

This rearrangement joins TRBV5-1 to TRBJ2-3; D may be TRBD2 (5 bases). The germline CDR1 and CDR2 sequences are SGHRS and YFSETQ. The CDR3 covers 14 residues. The V end lost 4 bases, the J end lost 5 bases, and 14 bases lay between the germline ends. The CDR3 reads CASSPLNGRDTQYF. CDR3 nucleotide sequence: TGCGCCAGCAGCCCCCTTAATGGGAGAGATACGCAGTATTTT.

The chain combines TRBV2 with TRBJ2-1; D not resolved. The length of the CDR3 is 14 residues. With 2 bases removed from V and 7 bases from J, the gap between germline ends came to 12 bases. Germline CDR1 is SNHLY and CDR2 is FYNNEI. CDR3: CASSELAAVNEQFF. As DNA, the CDR3 is TGTGCCAGCAGTGAACTGGCGGCCGTAAATGAGCAGTTCTTC.

This clonotype was recorded many times. The chain is built from TRBV4-3 and TRBJ1-2; weak D call: TRBD1 (5 bases). This CDR3 is 15 amino acids long. Germline V gene sequence: CDR1 LGHNA, CDR2 YSLEER. V lost 1 base to trimming and J lost 0 bases, with 9 bases between them. The CDR3 coding sequence is TGCGCCAGCAGCCAAGGGACACTTGCTAACTATGGCTACACCTTC. It yields the protein CASSQGTLANYGYTF.

This clonotype was seen more than once but under ten times. The rearrangement uses TRBV20-1 and TRBJ2-7, with 10 positions matching TRBD2. The germline gives CDR1 DFQATT, CDR2 SNEGSKA (reference sequence). The CDR3 length is 17 residues. The V segment lost 4 bases and the J segment 3 bases; nucleotides outside the gene matches: 15. In DNA form, the CDR3 reads TGCAGTGCTAATACCGTGGGGGGGACTAGCGAGTTCTACGAGCAGTACTTC. The encoded protein is CSANTVGGTSEFYEQYF.